At least ten counts were recorded for the clone carrying this TCR beta chain. What it binds is not known. The data are from a study of T-cell reconstitution after alpha-beta-depleted transplantation in children. Unique molecular identifiers were built into the TCRbeta library. TCRdb reanalysed the PCR reads using MiXCR and keeps one entry per CDR3 protein. The sample has approximately 500,000 distinct CDR3 sequences, about 10% seen once. General study results and limits: The origin of alpha-beta T cells about two months after transplant was reportedly several hundred expanded graft clones. Some patients showed high day-60 TCRbeta diversity, which derived from surviving recipient T cells and thymic progenitors. T-cell counts and diversity at one year following transplant were attributed mainly to newly produced T cells.

The sample here was PBMCs, taken before TCRalphabeta/CD19-depleted stem cell transplant. The TCR originated in a child aged 2-9 years with inherited bone marrow failure, due to receive a stem cell transplant.

This CDR3 is CASSLRPNTDTQYF. As DNA, the CDR3 is TGTGCCAGCAGCTTGCGTCCTAACACAGATACGCAGTATTTT. The chain recombines TRBV7-2 with TRBJ2-3; D gene ambiguous. Germline V gene lookup returns CDR1 SGHTA and CDR2 FQGNSA. This CDR3 has 14 residues. V was cut by 3 bases and J by 2 bases, with 9 bases left in between.